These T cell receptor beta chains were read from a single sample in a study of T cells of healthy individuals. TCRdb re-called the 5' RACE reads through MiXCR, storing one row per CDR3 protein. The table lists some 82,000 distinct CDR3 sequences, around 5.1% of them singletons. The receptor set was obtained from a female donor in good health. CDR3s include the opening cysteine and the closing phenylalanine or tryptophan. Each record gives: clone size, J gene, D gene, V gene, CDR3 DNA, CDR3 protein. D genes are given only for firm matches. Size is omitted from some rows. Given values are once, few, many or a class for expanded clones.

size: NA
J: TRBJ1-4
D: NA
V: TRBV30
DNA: TGTGCCTGGCAGGGCGGTGAAAAACTGTTTTTT
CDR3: CAWQGGEKLFF

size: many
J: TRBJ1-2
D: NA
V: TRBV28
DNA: TGTGCCAGCAGTTTATCCGACAGTGGCTATGGCTACACCTTC
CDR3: CASSLSDSGYGYTF

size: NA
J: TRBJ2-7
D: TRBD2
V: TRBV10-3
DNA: TGTGCCATCAGTGAGCCCGGGACTAGCGGGTCCCACGAGCAGTACTTC
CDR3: CAISEPGTSGSHEQYF

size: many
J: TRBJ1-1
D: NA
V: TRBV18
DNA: TGTGCCAGCTCACCATCCGGGGAAGGGACTGAAGCTTTCTTT
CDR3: CASSPSGEGTEAFF

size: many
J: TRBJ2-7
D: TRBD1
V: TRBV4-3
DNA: TGCGCCAGCAGCCAAGAAGCTGGGACAGGGGGGTACGAGCAGTACTTC
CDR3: CASSQEAGTGGYEQYF

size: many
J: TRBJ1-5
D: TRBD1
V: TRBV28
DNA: TGTGCCAGCAGGAAAGGGGGCCAGCCCCAGCATTTT
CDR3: CASRKGGQPQHF

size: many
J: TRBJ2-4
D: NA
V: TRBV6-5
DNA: TGTGCCAGCAGTTACCGGGCAGTGGCCAAAAACATTCAGTACTTC
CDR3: CASSYRAVAKNIQYF

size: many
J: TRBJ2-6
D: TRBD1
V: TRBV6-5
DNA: TGTGCCAGCAGTTCCAAGGGACAGGGGTTTCCCTCTGGGGCCAACGTCCTGACTTTC
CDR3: CASSSKGQGFPSGANVLTF

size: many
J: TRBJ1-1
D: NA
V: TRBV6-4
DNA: TGTGCCAAGCGAGAAGCTTTCTTT
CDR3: CAKREAFF

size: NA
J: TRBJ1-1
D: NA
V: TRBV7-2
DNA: TGTGCCAGCAGCTTCACAGGGAGAGGAACTGAAGCTTTCTTT
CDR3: CASSFTGRGTEAFF

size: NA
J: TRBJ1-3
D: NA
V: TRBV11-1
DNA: TGTGCCAGCAGCTTAGCCTCTGGAAACACCATATATTTT
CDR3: CASSLASGNTIYF

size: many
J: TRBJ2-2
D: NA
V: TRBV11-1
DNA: TGTGCCAGCAGCTTTAGGGCAGCGAACACCGGGGAGCTGTTTTTT
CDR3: CASSFRAANTGELFF

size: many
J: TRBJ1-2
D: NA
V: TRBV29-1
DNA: TGCAGCGTTCCCCTCCGGTCGGGGATCCGTTCCGGGGATCGTGGCTACACCTTC
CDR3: CSVPLRSGIRSGDRGYTF

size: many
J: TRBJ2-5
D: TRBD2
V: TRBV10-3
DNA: TGTGCCACCGGGACTAGCGGGATGGAGACCCAGTACTTC
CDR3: CATGTSGMETQYF

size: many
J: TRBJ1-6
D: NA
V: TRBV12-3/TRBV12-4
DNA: TGTGCCAGCTCCCCAGGTCGGAATTCACCCCTCCACTTT
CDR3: CASSPGRNSPLHF

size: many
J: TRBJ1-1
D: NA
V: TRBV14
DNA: TGTGCCAGCAGCCAAAGACTCAACTCGATCCTTAACACTGAAGCTTTCTTT
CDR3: CASSQRLNSILNTEAFF

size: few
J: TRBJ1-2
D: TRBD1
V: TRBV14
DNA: TGTGCCAGCAGCCCCCTGAAGGGGGCGAGGAACTATGGCTACACCTTC
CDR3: CASSPLKGARNYGYTF

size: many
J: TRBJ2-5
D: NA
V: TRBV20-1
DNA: TGCAGTGCTACCCGGGACACCGGACGGACCCAGTACTTC
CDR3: CSATRDTGRTQYF

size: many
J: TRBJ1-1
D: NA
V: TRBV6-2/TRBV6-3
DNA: TGTGCCAGCAGTCAGGTCACTGAAGCTTTCTTT
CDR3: CASSQVTEAFF

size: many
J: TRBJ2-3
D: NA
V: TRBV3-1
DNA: TGTGCCAGCAGCCAATCCGGGCCTAGCACAGATACGCAGTATTTT
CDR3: CASSQSGPSTDTQYF

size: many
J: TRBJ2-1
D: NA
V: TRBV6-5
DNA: TGTGCCAGCAGAAGCAGGAGCTCCTACAATGAGCAGTTCTTC
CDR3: CASRSRSSYNEQFF

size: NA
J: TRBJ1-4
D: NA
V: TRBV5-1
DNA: TGCGCCAGCAGTACGGACGGGAATGAAAAACTGTTTTTT
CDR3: CASSTDGNEKLFF

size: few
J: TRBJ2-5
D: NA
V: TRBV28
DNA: TGTGCCAGCAGTCCTGTGGCCCCAGGGACCCAGTACTTC
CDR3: CASSPVAPGTQYF

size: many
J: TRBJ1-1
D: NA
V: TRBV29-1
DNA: TGCAGCGTTGAAAGGGAGCCCGCTGAAGCTTTCTTT
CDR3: CSVEREPAEAFF

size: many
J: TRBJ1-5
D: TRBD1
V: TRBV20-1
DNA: TGCAGTGCTGGTACAGGGGGCAATCAGCCCCAGCATTTT
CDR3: CSAGTGGNQPQHF

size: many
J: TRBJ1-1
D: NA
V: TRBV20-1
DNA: TGCAGTGCTAGATTAGGATCGCTTTCGGGAGAAGCTTTCTTT
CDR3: CSARLGSLSGEAFF

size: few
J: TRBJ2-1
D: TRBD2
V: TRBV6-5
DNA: TGTGCCAGCAGTTTCGCCCTAGGGCGGGAGTTCTCCTACAATGAGCAGTTCTTC
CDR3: CASSFALGREFSYNEQFF

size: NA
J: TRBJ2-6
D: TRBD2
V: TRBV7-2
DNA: TGTGCCAGCAGCTTAGAGATAGCGGGAGGGGGGGCCAACGTCCTGACTTTC
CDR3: CASSLEIAGGGANVLTF

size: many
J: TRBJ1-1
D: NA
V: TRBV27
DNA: TGTGCCAGCAGTCTAATTAGTCAGACCACTGAAGCTTTCTTT
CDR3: CASSLISQTTEAFF

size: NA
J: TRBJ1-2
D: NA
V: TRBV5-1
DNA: TGCGCCAGCAGCCCAGCTCGGATCGCCAGCCGCTATGGCTACACCTTC
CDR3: CASSPARIASRYGYTF

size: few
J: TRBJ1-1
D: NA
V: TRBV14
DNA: TGTGCCAGCAGCAAATTCACTGAAGCTTTCTTT
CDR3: CASSKFTEAFF

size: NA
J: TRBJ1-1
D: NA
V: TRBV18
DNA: TGTGCCAGCTCACCAGACCTGGACACTGAAGCTTTCTTT
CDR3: CASSPDLDTEAFF

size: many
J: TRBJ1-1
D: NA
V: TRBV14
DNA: TGTGCCAGCAGCCAAGATCAGGGACATGTCATGAACACTGAAGCTTTCTTT
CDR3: CASSQDQGHVMNTEAFF

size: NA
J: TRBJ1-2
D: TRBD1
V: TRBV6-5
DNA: TGTGCCAGCAGACAGGGGAGCTATGGCTACACCTTC
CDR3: CASRQGSYGYTF

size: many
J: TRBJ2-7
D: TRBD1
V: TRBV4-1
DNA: TGCGCCAGCAACTCACCGGGACAGGGATACGAGCAGTACTTC
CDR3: CASNSPGQGYEQYF

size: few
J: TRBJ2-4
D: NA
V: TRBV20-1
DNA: TGCAGTGCCGGTCTGGGAGATCGGCACATTCAGTACTTC
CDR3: CSAGLGDRHIQYF

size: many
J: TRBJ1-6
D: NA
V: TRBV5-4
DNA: TGTGCCAGCAGCCCCGTAGGCGGAACCCTCCACTTT
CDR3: CASSPVGGTLHF

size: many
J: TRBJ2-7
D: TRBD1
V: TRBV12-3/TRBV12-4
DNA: TGTGCCAGCAGTTTGTCCTCGACAGGGCGCCACGAGCAGTACTTC
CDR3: CASSLSSTGRHEQYF

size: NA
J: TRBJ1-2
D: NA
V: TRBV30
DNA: TGTGCCTGGAGTCCTCGGGCAGCTGTAAACTATGGCTACACCTTC
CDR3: CAWSPRAAVNYGYTF

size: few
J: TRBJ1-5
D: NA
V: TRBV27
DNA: TGTGCCAGCAGTTTCCACAGGGTGCACCCCTATAGCAATCAGCCCCAGCATTTT
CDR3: CASSFHRVHPYSNQPQHF

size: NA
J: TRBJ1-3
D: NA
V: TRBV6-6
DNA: TGTGCCAGCGGTGGACCCTCTGCTGGAAACACCATATATTTT
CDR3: CASGGPSAGNTIYF

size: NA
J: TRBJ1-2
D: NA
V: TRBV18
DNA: TGTGCCAGCTCACCAGAAGGGGGATTTGGCTATGGCTACACCTTC
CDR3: CASSPEGGFGYGYTF

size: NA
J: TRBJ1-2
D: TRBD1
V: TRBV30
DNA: TGTGCCTGGAGCCGGCAGGGGGTAGTTGGCTACACCTTC
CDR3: CAWSRQGVVGYTF

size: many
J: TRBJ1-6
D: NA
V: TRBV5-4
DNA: TGTGCCAGCAGCTTGGATTTGGGGTTGGGCCCGATAAATTCACCCCTCCACTTT
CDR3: CASSLDLGLGPINSPLHF

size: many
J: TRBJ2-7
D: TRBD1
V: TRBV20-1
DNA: TGCAGTGCTAGCGTGACAGGGTACGAGCAGTACTTC
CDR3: CSASVTGYEQYF